These T cell receptor beta chains were read from a single sample in a study of blood T cell repertoires in COVID-19. Libraries were prepared by immunoSEQ multiplex PCR; TCRdb keeps only in-frame clonotypes and omits some of them. The sample carries hundreds of thousands of clones, 88% recorded once. Sequences were obtained from PBMCs or T cells enriched from blood (not recorded which). These receptors all come from a woman aged 30 to 39 who had recovered from COVID-19. CDR3s include the opening cysteine and the closing phenylalanine or tryptophan. The order of the fields is J gene, clone size, D gene, V gene, CDR3 DNA, CDR3 protein. The D gene is left open where the match is weak. A row's size may be missing; if present it is once, few, many or a size class.

TRBJ1-2	NA	TRBD1	TRBV5-1	TGCGCCAGCAGCTTGGCCAATGAATGGACAGGGGCTGCGGGCTACACCTTC	CASSLANEWTGAAGYTF
TRBJ2-1	NA	NA	TRBV28	TGTGCCAGCAGTAGTAAGACAGCTGGGTTCTTTGAGCAGTTCTTC	CASSSKTAGFFEQFF
TRBJ1-1	NA	TRBD1	TRBV3-1/TRBV3-2	TGTGCCAGCAGCCCCCAGGGGGCTCGGGACACTGAAGCTTTCTTT	CASSPQGARDTEAFF
TRBJ2-3	NA	TRBD2	TRBV7-3	TGTGCCAGCAGCTCCGTAGCGGGGACCGACACCTATAGCACAGATACGCAGTATTTT	CASSSVAGTDTYSTDTQYF
TRBJ2-3	NA	TRBD2	TRBV9	TGTGCCAGCAGCGCACTAGCGGGAGCAGATACGCAGTATTTT	CASSALAGADTQYF
TRBJ2-7	NA	NA	TRBV24-1	TGTGCCACCAGTGATTTGAAGACGGGAGCCTACGAGCAGTACTTC	CATSDLKTGAYEQYF
TRBJ2-4	NA	TRBD2	TRBV3-1/TRBV3-2	TGTGCCAGCAGCCAAGTTGTCGGGGGGGCCGGCAAAAACATTCAGTACTTC	CASSQVVGGAGKNIQYF
TRBJ2-5	NA	NA	TRBV18	TGTGCCAGCTCGCCGCCAGGGAAAGAGACCCAGTACTTC	CASSPPGKETQYF
TRBJ1-2	few	NA	TRBV29-1	TGCAGCGTTGAAGAAGAGGGCGGCACAGGGCAATGGTATGGCTACACCTTC	CSVEEEGGTGQWYGYTF
TRBJ2-7	NA	TRBD1	TRBV5-6	TGTGCCAGCAGCTGGGTGGGACAGGAGTCCTACGAGCAGTACTTC	CASSWVGQESYEQYF
TRBJ2-3	NA	TRBD2	TRBV30	TGTGCCTGGAGAGCGGGGGGATTCACAGATACGCAGTATTTT	CAWRAGGFTDTQYF
TRBJ1-1	NA	NA	TRBV7-2	TGTGCCAGCAACAGGAAGATCAACACTGAAGCTTTCTTT	CASNRKINTEAFF
TRBJ1-1	NA	NA	TRBV28	TGTGCCAGCAGTTTATGGGAGGGGGGGGTGCGTGCTTTCTTT	CASSLWEGGVRAFF
TRBJ1-1	NA	NA	TRBV9	TGTGCCAGCAGCCTAGGGGGTACAGGGCAAGCTTTCTTT	CASSLGGTGQAFF
TRBJ2-2	NA	NA	TRBV9	TGTGCCAGCAGGGGAGGGGGTGGCGACACCGGGGAGCTGTTTTTT	CASRGGGGDTGELFF
TRBJ2-7	NA	NA	TRBV5-6	TGTGCCAGCAGCTTAGTCTCCAGGGACAAAGAGCAGTACTTC	CASSLVSRDKEQYF
TRBJ1-3	NA	NA	TRBV4-3	TGCGCCAGCAGCCAAGAAGTGAGGAGGGGAGGTGGAAACACCATATATTTT	CASSQEVRRGGGNTIYF
TRBJ2-3	NA	NA	TRBV7-3	TGTGCCAGCAGCCTTGGACAGTCGCGAGATACGCAGTATTTT	CASSLGQSRDTQYF
TRBJ2-7	NA	NA	TRBV27	TGTGCCAGCAGTTTCCGGGGTTCACCCTCCGAGCAGTACTTC	CASSFRGSPSEQYF
TRBJ1-5	NA	NA	TRBV27	TGTGCCAGCAGTTCGCGCCTCCCTTATCAGCCCCAGCATTTT	CASSSRLPYQPQHF
TRBJ1-2	NA	NA	TRBV7-8	TGTGCCAGCAGCTTAGGAGAAAATAACTATGGCTACACCTTC	CASSLGENNYGYTF
TRBJ1-3	NA	NA	TRBV6-1	TGTGCCAGCAGTGAATTGATCGACATCTTTGGAAACACCATATATTTT	CASSELIDIFGNTIYF
TRBJ1-2	NA	NA	TRBV11-3	TGTGCCAGCAGCCCCCGAGGTCCGAGTAACTATGGCTACACCTTC	CASSPRGPSNYGYTF
TRBJ1-1	NA	TRBD1	TRBV5-1	TGCGCCAGCAGCTTCTACAGGGGTGTTTTCACTGAAGCTTTCTTT	CASSFYRGVFTEAFF
TRBJ1-1	NA	NA	TRBV9	TGTGCCAGCAGCGTAGTTGCGGAGAACACTGAAGCTTTCTTT	CASSVVAENTEAFF
TRBJ1-2	NA	TRBD1	TRBV28	TGTGCCAGCGCAGGGGGCAACTATGGCTACACCTTC	CASAGGNYGYTF
TRBJ2-3	NA	NA	TRBV4-3	TGCGCCAGCAGCCGGGACACAATCACAGATACGCAGTATTTT	CASSRDTITDTQYF
TRBJ1-6	NA	NA	TRBV28	TGTGCCAGCTCCTCTCCGTCACCCCTCCACTTT	CASSSPSPLHF
TRBJ2-6	NA	NA	TRBV6-5	TGTGCCAGCAGTTACGGAGGGAACTCTGGGGCCAACGTCCTGACTTTC	CASSYGGNSGANVLTF
TRBJ1-1	NA	NA	TRBV19	TGTGCCAGTAAGGGACAAGGGGACACTGAAGCTTTCTTT	CASKGQGDTEAFF
TRBJ1-1	NA	TRBD1	TRBV11-2	TGTGCCAGCAGCTTTTGGGGACAGAACACGAACACTGAAGCTTTCTTT	CASSFWGQNTNTEAFF
TRBJ2-2	NA	NA	TRBV19	TGTGCCAGTAGTATAGATCCTGGGGGCGCATGGACCGGGGAGCTGTTTTTT	CASSIDPGGAWTGELFF
TRBJ1-2	NA	NA	TRBV6-5	TGTGCCAGCAGTTACTCCCGGGGGAACTATGGCTACACCTTC	CASSYSRGNYGYTF
TRBJ2-2	NA	NA	TRBV9	TGTGCCAGCAGCGTAGTGAGGGAGGACACCGGGGAGCTGTTTTTT	CASSVVREDTGELFF
TRBJ2-1	NA	TRBD1	TRBV28	TGTGCCAGCAGGGAACAGGGGGCGGTATACAATGAGCAGTTCTTC	CASREQGAVYNEQFF
TRBJ1-4	NA	NA	TRBV9	TGTGCCAGCAGCGTACAGGGGTCAATGGAAAAACTGTTTTTT	CASSVQGSMEKLFF